This passage covers 10 T cell receptor beta chains from one sample sequenced in a study of siplizumab effects on memory and regulatory T cells. Sequencing was performed with immunoSEQ multiplex PCR; in TCRdb, only in-frame clones are kept and a portion is missing. Of more than 85,000 clones in the sample, about 93% were seen once. Sequencing was carried out using CD4+ T cells sorted from blood. These receptors were obtained from a human donor in good health.

This chain links TRBV25-1 with TRBJ1-6, with 8 bases matching TRBD1. The CDR3 is 13 amino acids. The germline CDR1 and CDR2 sequences are MGHDK and SYGVNS. J was trimmed by 13 bases and V by 7 bases; bases with no gene match: 9. In DNA, the CDR3 is TGTGCCAGCACAAACAGGGGGTGGTGGCCCCTCCACTTT. Encoded protein: CASTNRGWWPLHF.

The chain has TRBV27 and TRBJ2-1; D is unresolved. V was shortened by 2 bases and J by 3 bases, with 20 bases between the two germline ends. The V gene's germline CDR1 is MNHEY and CDR2 SMNVEV (reference sequence). This CDR3 comprises 18 residues. The CDR3 region has the DNA TGTGCCAGCAGTTTACTCTTGGCCAACAGAGGTCTCTACAATGAGCAGTTCTTC. This codes for CASSLLLANRGLYNEQFF.

This clone came up a few times. The chain combines TRBV5-1 with TRBJ2-7; 8 bases are a match to TRBD2. The V and J ends lost 4 bases and 2 bases, in that order; junction bases with no gene match: 8. The CDR3 runs to 15 residues. Per germline, CDR1 SGHRS and CDR2 YFSETQ. The DNA for the CDR3 is TGCGCCAGCAGCATCGGACTAGCTCCAACCTACGAGCAGTACTTC. It yields the protein CASSIGLAPTYEQYF. Filled out from reference TRBV5-1 and TRBJ2-7, the complete variable domain reads KAGVTQTPRYLIKTRGQQVTLSCSPISGHRSVSWYQQTPGQGLQFLFEYFSETQRNKGNFPGRFSGRQFSNSRSEMNVSTLELGDSALYLCASSIGLAPTYEQYFGPGTRLTVT.

This chain connects TRBV5-1 to TRBJ2-5, with D possibly called TRBD1 or TRBD2 (5 bases each). CDR1 and CDR2 from the germline V gene are SGHRS and YFSETQ. The CDR3 runs to 13 residues. Between the trimmed V and J ends, which lost 7 bases and 5 bases, there was a span of 15 bases. CDR3: CASRRGEGETQYF. Here the CDR3 DNA reads TGCGCCAGCCGCCGGGGAGAGGGGGAGACCCAGTACTTC.

V and J are TRBV28 and TRBJ1-2; D is unclear. V lost 5 bases and J lost 4, with 8 bases in between. The V gene's germline CDR1 is MDHEN and CDR2 SYDVKM. The CDR3 is made up of 12 amino acids. The CDR3 DNA reads as TGTGCCAGCAGTCAAGATGCCTATGGCTACACCTTC. Residues: CASSQDAYGYTF.

The V gene is TRBV27, the J gene TRBJ2-4; D perhaps matches TRBD2 (6 bases). Germline V CDR1 and CDR2: MNHEY, SMNVEV (reference sequence). This CDR3 is built from 17 residues. The ends were cut back, 4 bases at V and 1 base at J, with 17 bases in the middle. This CDR3 reads CASSYSAFSGAKNIQYF. CDR3 bases: TGTGCCAGCAGTTACTCCGCCTTCAGCGGGGCCAAAAACATTCAGTACTTC.

The count of this clone is one. The rearrangement joins TRBV27 to TRBJ2-1; D uncertain. This CDR3 is built from 10 residues. The germline V gene has CDR1 MNHEY and CDR2 SMNVEV (reference sequence). V was trimmed by 6 bases and J by 9 bases, leaving 6 bases between them. CDR3 protein: CASRTAEQFF. The CDR3 region has the DNA TGTGCCAGCAGGACGGCTGAGCAGTTCTTC.

The V and J genes are TRBV7-9 and TRBJ1-1; 8 bases align to TRBD1. The CDR3 consists of 14 residues. Germline V gene sequence: CDR1 SEHNR, CDR2 FQNEAQ (reference sequence). After removal of 5 bases from V and 1 base from J, the junction contained 3 bases not matched to a gene. The CDR3 is CASSAGTGNTEAFF. The CDR3 DNA reads as TGTGCCAGCAGCGCTGGGACAGGGAACACTGAAGCTTTCTTT.

The chain joins TRBV9 to TRBJ2-1; 8 nucleotides match TRBD2. The CDR3 consists of 15 residues. V lost 4 bases to trimming and J lost 4 bases; unmatched junction nucleotides: 7. Germline CDR1 is SGDLS and CDR2 is YYNGEE. The CDR3 region has the DNA TGTGCCAGCAGCCCTCGACTAGCGCTTTACAATGAGCAGTTCTTC. It specifies CASSPRLALYNEQFF.

V is TRBV10-1 and J is TRBJ2-1, with 9 bases aligning to TRBD1. Trimming removed 3 bases from V and 6 bases from J; junction bases left unmatched: 6. CDR1 and CDR2 from the germline V gene are WNHNN and SYGVQD (reference sequence). CDR3 length: 15 amino acids. CDR3 sequence (DNA): TGCGCCAGCAGTGACCGGGACAGGGTATTCAATGAGCAGTTCTTC. Residues: CASSDRDRVFNEQFF.